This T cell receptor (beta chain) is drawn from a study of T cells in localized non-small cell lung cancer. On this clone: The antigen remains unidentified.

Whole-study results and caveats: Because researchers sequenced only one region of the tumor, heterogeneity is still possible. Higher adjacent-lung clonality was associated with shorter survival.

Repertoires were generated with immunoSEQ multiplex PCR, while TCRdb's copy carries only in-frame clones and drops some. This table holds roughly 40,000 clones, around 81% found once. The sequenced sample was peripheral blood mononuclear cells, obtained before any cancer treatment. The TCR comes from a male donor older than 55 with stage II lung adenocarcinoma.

CDR3 protein: CASSIGQKETQYF. The CDR3 nucleotides are TGTGCCAGCAGCATAGGACAGAAAGAGACCCAGTACTTC. The V call is TRBV7-2, the J call TRBJ2-5; perhaps TRBD1 as D (6 bases). The V end lost 5 bases, the J end lost 3 bases, and 10 bases lay between the germline ends. CDR1 SGHTA and CDR2 FQGNSA come from the germline V gene. The CDR3 extends over 13 amino acids.